Listed here are 27 T cell receptor beta chains from one sample, sequenced in a study of blood T cell repertoires in COVID-19. Assay used: immunoSEQ multiplex PCR; TCRdb lists only in-frame clones, some missing. Of roughly 310,000 clones in the sample, roughly 88% were seen once. Input material: peripheral blood. The receptors come from a woman aged 25-40 years with COVID-19, enrolled during active disease.

The chain carries TRBV21-1 and TRBJ1-2; the table assigns TRBD1, which was not confirmed against the DNA. TRBV21-1 is termed a pseudogene. The CDR3 sequence is 15 residues long. CDR3 in DNA: TGTGCCAGCAGCAAAGTGCACAGGGCGACATATGGCTACACCTTC. It translates to CASSKVHRATYGYTF.

J is TRBJ1-1 and V is TRBV6-1, with a tentative D call TRBD1 (6 bases). There are 18 residues in the CDR3. Germline V gene lookup returns CDR1 MNHNS and CDR2 SASEGT. The ends were cut back, 4 bases at V and 1 base at J, with 22 bases in the middle. The CDR3 protein is CASSARNRPGHWNTEAFF. The CDR3 DNA reads TGTGCCAGCAGTGCTCGAAACCGACCGGGACATTGGAACACTGAAGCTTTCTTT.

This rearrangement joins TRBV7-9 to TRBJ2-1, with a weak D call TRBD2 (6 bases). The CDR3 sequence is 16 residues long. Germline CDR1 is SEHNR and CDR2 is FQNEAQ (reference sequence). The germline V and J ends were trimmed by 5 bases and 0 bases, with 14 bases remaining between them. The CDR3 loop is CASSPLAGTSYNEQFF. CDR3 nucleotides: TGTGCCAGCAGCCCCCTCGCGGGGACCTCCTACAATGAGCAGTTCTTC.

The chain links TRBV5-6 to TRBJ1-4, with D possibly being TRBD1 (6 bases). Deletions cut 1 base from V and 7 bases from J, with 11 bases between. This CDR3 comprises 14 residues. Germline lookup yields CDR1 SGHDT and CDR2 YYEEEE. CDR3 DNA sequence: TGTGCCAGCAGCTTGTCGGGGGGCAGTGAAAAACTGTTTTTT. Translating it yields CASSLSGGSEKLFF.

The rearrangement joins TRBV7-9 to TRBJ1-1; tentatively, D is TRBD1 (5 bases). This CDR3 is built from 12 residues. Germline loops: CDR1 SEHNR, CDR2 FQNEAQ (reference sequence). V gave up 4 bases and J gave up 5 bases, with 8 bases separating them. This CDR3 reads CASSSGGTEAFF. In DNA form, the CDR3 reads TGTGCCAGCAGCTCTGGGGGGACTGAAGCTTTCTTT.

The chain uses TRBV5-1 and TRBJ1-2; 9 bases are shared with TRBD1. Trimming removed 4 bases from V and 9 bases from J; junction bases left unmatched: 10. Germline CDR1 is SGHRS and CDR2 is YFSETQ. The CDR3 consists of 14 residues. The CDR3 region has the DNA TGCGCCAGCAGCCCCGAGCCCGGACAGGGGAGCTACACCTTC. Translation gives CASSPEPGQGSYTF.

The sample holds a few counts of this clone. The chain employs TRBV29-1 and TRBJ1-1; no clear D. The CDR3 is made up of 14 amino acids. V was cut by 2 bases and J by 0 bases, with 10 bases left in between. Germline V gene lookup returns CDR1 SQVTM and CDR2 ANQGSEA. The CDR3 region is CSVERVLLNTEAFF. In DNA form, the CDR3 reads TGCAGCGTTGAACGAGTATTACTGAACACTGAAGCTTTCTTT. Complete variable domain (other parts from reference TRBV29-1 and TRBJ1-1): SAVISQKPSRDICQRGTSLTIQCQVDSQVTMMFWYRQQPGQSLTLIATANQGSEATYESGFVIDKFPISRPNLTFSTLTVSNMSPEDSSIYLCSVERVLLNTEAFFGQGTRLTVV.

The V and J genes are TRBV30 and TRBJ2-5; 7 nucleotides line up with TRBD2. Trimming cost V 5 bases and J 6 bases; bases outside gene matches: 24. There are 18 residues in the CDR3. CDR1 and CDR2 from the germline V gene are GTSNPN and SVGIG (reference sequence). This CDR3 is CAWFARGLAGAGQKTQYF. CDR3 sequence (DNA): TGTGCCTGGTTTGCCCGGGGTTTGGCGGGAGCCGGCCAGAAGACCCAGTACTTC.

V usage is TRBV12-5 and J usage is TRBJ2-2; 9 nucleotides agree with TRBD2. Looked up from germline, CDR1 is LGHNT and CDR2 is FRNRAP. J gave up 7 bases and V 8 bases, and 8 bases lay outside the gene matches. CDR3 size: 14 residues. CDR3 sequence: CASWRTSEGGELFF. The CDR3 DNA is TGTGCTAGTTGGCGGACTAGCGAGGGCGGGGAGCTGTTTTTT.

The V gene is TRBV27, the J gene TRBJ2-7; 11 bases line up with TRBD2. The junction had 6 bases not matched to a gene; V was cut back by 4 bases and J by 7 bases. Germline lookup yields CDR1 MNHEY and CDR2 SMNVEV (reference sequence). The CDR3 sequence is 14 residues long. The CDR3, as DNA: TGTGCCAGCAGTTCTGGACTAGCGGGTACTGAGCAGTACTTC. Translated: CASSSGLAGTEQYF.

The rearrangement joins TRBV7-2 to TRBJ2-1; D is possibly TRBD1 (5 bases). This CDR3 comprises 15 residues. The germline gives CDR1 SGHTA, CDR2 FQGNSA. The V and J ends lost 5 bases and 1 base respectively, with 12 bases between them. CDR3 protein: CASSPRQGSYNEQFF. In DNA form, the CDR3 reads TGTGCCAGCAGCCCTCGGCAGGGTTCCTACAATGAGCAGTTCTTC. The whole variable domain, remainder taken from reference TRBV7-2 and TRBJ2-1, is GAGVSQSPSNKVTEKGKDVELRCDPISGHTALYWYRQSLGQGLEFLIYFQGNSAPDKSGLPSDRFSAERTGGSVSTLTIQRTQQEDSAVYLCASSPRQGSYNEQFFGPGTRLTVL.

In this sample, this clone turned up once. The rearrangement links TRBV5-6 to TRBJ2-7; 13 nucleotides align to TRBD2. V trimming: 2 bases; J trimming: 5 bases; junction bases outside the gene matches: 7. CDR3 size: 16 residues. CDR1 is SGHDT and CDR2 is YYEEEE in the germline V gene. The CDR3 sequence: CASSFRLAGGVDEQYF. CDR3 coding DNA: TGTGCCAGCAGCTTTAGACTAGCGGGAGGTGTAGACGAGCAGTACTTC.

The gene calls are TRBV3-1 (or the pseudogene TRBV3-2) and TRBJ2-1, with TRBD1 matching 8 bases. J lost 0 bases, V lost 5 bases, and 3 bases had no gene match. The CDR3 is 15 residues long. Per germline, CDR1 LGHDT and CDR2 YNNKEL (reference sequence). The CDR3 DNA sequence: TGTGCCAGCAGCTCAACAGGGGGCTCCTACAATGAGCAGTTCTTC. Its protein is CASSSTGGSYNEQFF.

The chain joins TRBV28 to TRBJ1-5; perhaps TRBD1 as D (5 bases). The CDR3 sequence is 17 residues long. Per germline, CDR1 MDHEN and CDR2 SYDVKM. V lost 8 bases and J lost 1, with 21 bases in between. CDR3: CASAEKFRALSNQPQHF. In DNA, the CDR3 is TGTGCCAGCGCCGAGAAGTTCAGGGCTCTGAGCAATCAGCCCCAGCATTTT.

The V call is TRBV19, the J call TRBJ2-7, with 9 bases fitting TRBD2. The CDR3 is made up of 17 amino acids. V was clipped by 4 bases and J by 5 bases; unmatched bases: 15. Germline V lookup: CDR1 LNHDA, CDR2 SQIVND (reference sequence). The CDR3 region has the DNA TGTGCCAGTAGTAGAAAGCCCCCTATAGCGGGAGTCGACGAGCAGTACTTC. Translated: CASSRKPPIAGVDEQYF. Full variable domain (missing parts from reference TRBV19 and TRBJ2-7): DGGITQSPKYLFRKEGQNVTLSCEQNLNHDAMYWYRQDPGQGLRLIYYSQIVNDFQKGDIAEGYSVSREKKESFPLTVTSAQKNPTAFYLCASSRKPPIAGVDEQYFGPGTRLTVT.

The V gene is TRBV5-5, the J gene TRBJ1-4, with D perhaps TRBD1 (5 bases). The germline V and J ends were trimmed by 0 bases and 1 base, with 7 bases remaining between them. The CDR3 consists of 15 residues. The germline V gene has CDR1 SGHKS and CDR2 YYEKEE (reference sequence). CDR3 region: CASSLGGRTNEKLFF. The CDR3 DNA is TGTGCCAGCAGCTTGGGGGGCAGAACTAATGAAAAACTGTTTTTT. The full variable domain, rest sourced from reference TRBV5-5 and TRBJ1-4, is DAGVTQSPTHLIKTRGQQVTLRCSPISGHKSVSWYQQVLGQGPQFIFQYYEKEERGRGNFPDRFSARQFPNYSSELNVNALLLGDSALYLCASSLGGRTNEKLFFGSGTQLSVL.

The CDR3 DNA sequence: TGTGCCTCCCAGTTTTGGACTGGGAACACTGAAGCTTTCTTT. Amino acid sequence: CASQFWTGNTEAFF. The rearrangement joins TRBV24-1 to TRBJ1-1, with D unresolved. The CDR3 sequence is 14 residues long. V lost 12 bases and J 1 base, leaving 17 bases between the germline ends. CDR1 is KGHDR and CDR2 is SFDVKD in the germline V gene.

The V and J genes are TRBV7-8 and TRBJ2-2, with D hard to call. CDR1 and CDR2 (germline): SGHVS, FQNEAQ. The CDR3 contains 16 residues. Trimming cost V 1 base and J 5 bases, with 14 bases left between them. CDR3 in amino acids: CASSLEMLRATGELFF. DNA of the CDR3: TGTGCCAGCAGCTTAGAAATGTTACGAGCTACCGGGGAGCTGTTTTTT.

The chain links TRBV7-2 to TRBJ1-5; 7 bases agree with TRBD1. This CDR3 is built from 17 residues. After removal of 3 bases from V and 1 base from J, the junction contained 9 bases not matched to a gene. Germline values: CDR1 SGHTA, CDR2 FQGNSA. CDR3 bases: TGTGCCAGCAGCTTCATAGGGGGCGGTTCCAGCAATCAGCCCCAGCATTTT. It translates to CASSFIGGGSSNQPQHF.

J is TRBJ2-1 and V is TRBV24-1; weak D call: TRBD2 (5 bases). V dropped 1 base and J dropped 0 bases, with 9 bases sitting between them. This CDR3 is 16 amino acids long. Germline CDR1 and CDR2: KGHDR and SFDVKD. The CDR3: CATSDLEGHSYNEQFF. CDR3 bases: TGTGCCACCAGTGATTTAGAGGGCCACTCCTACAATGAGCAGTTCTTC.

This clone has only one observation. The CDR3 loop reads CASSFEETQYF. The CDR3 DNA sequence: TGTGCCAGCAGTTTCGAAGAGACCCAGTACTTC. The chain links TRBV28 to TRBJ2-5; D is undetermined. CDR1 and CDR2 (germline): MDHEN, SYDVKM. The germline V and J ends were trimmed by 3 bases and 3 bases, with 2 bases remaining between them. The CDR3 runs to 11 residues.

This clone was found once. J is TRBJ2-3 and V is TRBV6-5, with D possibly matching TRBD2 (5 bases). Per germline, CDR1 MNHEY and CDR2 SVGAGI. V lost 10 bases to trimming and J lost 2 bases, with 13 bases between them. This CDR3 region has 13 residues. This CDR3 reads CATQRYSTDTQYF. The DNA for the CDR3 is TGTGCCACCCAGCGGTATTCCACAGATACGCAGTATTTT.

This chain links TRBV12-3 or TRBV12-4 with TRBJ1-2; the D gene is possibly TRBD1 (6 bases). The CDR3 covers 12 residues. V lost 6 bases and J lost 7, with 12 bases in between. The CDR3 DNA reads as TGTGCCAGCAGACAGGGCCCCTCTGGCTACACCTTC. Protein: CASRQGPSGYTF.

This chain's CDR3 is CASSLPSGDYNEQFF. The CDR3 region has the DNA TGCGCCAGCAGCTTGCCGAGCGGGGACTACAATGAGCAGTTCTTC. The genes are TRBV5-1 and TRBJ2-1; 7 nucleotides line up with TRBD2. V was clipped by 1 base and J by 3 bases; unmatched bases: 4. The CDR3 spans 15 residues. CDR1 SGHRS and CDR2 YFSETQ come from the germline V gene.

The V call is TRBV7-2, the J call TRBJ1-3; D remains unclear. Germline values: CDR1 SGHTA, CDR2 FQGNSA. Trimming left V 5 bases short and J 7 bases short, with 15 bases between. There are 14 residues in the CDR3. DNA of the CDR3: TGTGCCAGCAGCCCCGACGTAGGGAGCAACACCATATATTTT. It encodes CASSPDVGSNTIYF.

The rearrangement uses TRBV6-5 and TRBJ2-3, with 12 bases fitting TRBD2. The CDR3 has 15 residues. Germline V CDR1 and CDR2: MNHEY, SVGAGI. After removal of 2 bases from V and 3 bases from J, the junction contained 0 bases not matched to a gene. CDR3 DNA: TGTGCCAGCAGTTACGGGACTAGCGGGACAGATACGCAGTATTTT. Translation gives CASSYGTSGTDTQYF.

The genes are TRBV9 and TRBJ1-3; TRBD1 agrees at 7 bases. In germline, CDR1 is SGDLS, CDR2 YYNGEE. The CDR3 extends over 14 amino acids. V gave up 3 bases and J gave up 2 bases; unmatched junction bases: 2. The CDR3 nucleotides are TGTGCCAGCAGCGAGGGGGCCGCTGGAAACACCATATATTTT. Translated: CASSEGAAGNTIYF.